The TCR beta chain under discussion was sequenced for a study of CD8 T cells in Susac syndrome. The overall study: At blood draw, Susac syndrome patients were therapy-naive, on corticosteroids, or on intravenous immunoglobulin alone.

It was with random hexamers that roughly 0.45 to 1 ug RNA was reverse transcribed. Using its own MiXCR run on the immunoSEQ multiplex PCR reads, TCRdb lists one record per CDR3 protein. Here the sample spans about 140,000 distinct CDR3 sequences, over 90% being singletons. The TCR comes from a human donor with Susac syndrome. The sample comprised CD4+ T cells from PBMCs.

CDR3 protein: CSAKTPGTEAFF. The CDR3 DNA follows: TGCAGTGCTAAGACCCCGGGAACTGAAGCTTTCTTT. The gene calls are TRBV20-1 and TRBJ1-1, with no clear D. The germline CDR1 and CDR2 sequences are DFQATT and SNEGSKA (reference sequence). The V gene lost 4 bases and the J gene lost 5 bases, with 11 bases spanning the gap. The CDR3 has 12 amino acids.